Shown below are 18 T cell receptor beta chains from a single sample sequenced in a study of cytomegalovirus exposure and HLA in healthy donors. Amplification used 60 Vbeta primers and 13 Jbeta primers. Clones were read by immunoSEQ multiplex PCR, and TCRdb kept only the in-frame ones, dropping some. The sample table includes 60,000 to 80,000 clones. Sequencing was carried out using PBMCs. Receptors were obtained from a boy between 5 and 17 years old in good health and CMV-seronegative.

The chain recombines TRBV4-3 with TRBJ2-1, with D tentatively TRBD2 (6 bases). Germline values: CDR1 LGHNA, CDR2 YSLEER. The ends were cut back, 1 base at V and 7 bases at J, with 14 bases in the middle. The CDR3 is made up of 15 amino acids. The CDR3 DNA sequence: TGCGCCAGCAGCCAAGTTGGGCCGGGGGAGAATGAGCAGTTCTTC. Translated: CASSQVGPGENEQFF.

The J gene is TRBJ1-3, the V gene TRBV4-1; D ambiguous. Trimming stripped 0 bases from V and 0 bases from J, with 12 bases between. CDR3 size: 17 residues. Germline values: CDR1 MGHRA, CDR2 YSYEKL. This CDR3 reads CASSQDLLKRSGNTIYF. CDR3 nucleotide sequence: TGCGCCAGCAGCCAAGATCTTTTAAAGCGCTCTGGAAACACCATATATTTT.

The J gene is TRBJ1-1, the V gene TRBV18, with D unclear. Germline CDR1 is KGHSH and CDR2 is LQKENI. The CDR3 loop spans 16 amino acids. The V and J ends lost 4 bases and 0 bases respectively, with 15 bases between them. The CDR3 nucleotides read TGTGCCAGCTCACTGCGGCTGTCGGGGATGAACACTGAAGCTTTCTTT. Translating it yields CASSLRLSGMNTEAFF.

The chain links TRBV7-9 to TRBJ2-1, with TRBD2 matching 7 bases. The CDR3 loop spans 18 amino acids. V shed 5 bases, J shed 4 bases, and the junction held 17 bases outside the gene matches. Germline V gene lookup returns CDR1 SEHNR and CDR2 FQNEAQ (reference sequence). CDR3 sequence: CASSNAALAGVGYNEQFF. The CDR3, as DNA: TGTGCCAGCAGCAACGCCGCTCTTGCGGGAGTAGGGTACAATGAGCAGTTCTTC.

The rearrangement joins TRBV5-4 to TRBJ2-1, with 8 bases aligning to TRBD2. The CDR3 spans 17 residues. Trimming took 2 bases from V and 0 from J; bases not matched to a gene: 7. The germline V gene has CDR1 SGHNT and CDR2 YYREEE (reference sequence). CDR3: CASSLLAEVVSYNEQFF. In DNA form, the CDR3 reads TGTGCCAGCAGCTTACTAGCGGAGGTCGTCTCCTACAATGAGCAGTTCTTC.

With regard to this clone: The junction departs from germline at one end; a sequencing error may be responsible. Other DNA sequences in the sample encode the same CDR3. This chain connects TRBV30 to TRBJ1-6, with D perhaps matching TRBD1 (5 bases). The germline gives CDR1 GTSNPN, CDR2 SVGIG (reference sequence). The CDR3 is made up of 16 amino acids. The CDR3 reads CAWRAPGWSDNSPLHF. The CDR3 bases are TGTGCCTGGAGAGCCCCAGGGTGGTCGGATAATTCACCCCTACACTTT. Filled out from reference TRBV30 and TRBJ1-6, the complete variable domain reads SQTIHQWPATLVQPVGSPLSLECTVEGTSNPNLYWYRQAAGRGLQLLFYSVGIGQISSEVPQNLSASRPQDRQFILSSKKLLLSDSGFYLCAWRAPGWSDNSPLHFGNGTRLTVT.

The chain has TRBV30 and TRBJ2-3; D might be TRBD2 (6 bases). CDR1 is GTSNPN, CDR2 SVGIG, per germline (reference sequence). The length of the CDR3 is 14 residues. Trimming shortened V by 0 bases and J by 4 bases, and 11 bases separated the two germline ends. The CDR3: CAWSVRRGADTQYF. For the CDR3, the DNA is TGTGCCTGGAGTGTTAGGCGGGGTGCAGATACGCAGTATTTT.

The chain uses TRBV18 and TRBJ2-3; TRBD1 aligns across 7 bases. The germline V gene encodes CDR1 KGHSH and CDR2 LQKENI. This CDR3 contains 14 residues. J lost 2 bases, V lost 6 bases, and 5 bases had no gene match. In DNA form, the CDR3 reads TGTGCCAGCTCCCGACAGGGATTCACAGATACGCAGTATTTT. This encodes CASSRQGFTDTQYF.

This sequence joins TRBV30 and TRBJ1-1; a possible D gene is TRBD1 (5 bases). The V and J ends lost 2 bases and 11 bases respectively, with 12 bases between them. CDR3 size: 11 residues. Germline V gene lookup returns CDR1 GTSNPN and CDR2 SVGIG (reference sequence). This chain's CDR3 is CAWSLAGGAFF. The CDR3 bases are TGTGCCTGGAGTCTGGCTGGGGGGGCTTTCTTT. Full variable domain (outside the CDR3, taken from reference TRBV30 and TRBJ1-1): SQTIHQWPATLVQPVGSPLSLECTVEGTSNPNLYWYRQAAGRGLQLLFYSVGIGQISSEVPQNLSASRPQDRQFILSSKKLLLSDSGFYLCAWSLAGGAFFGQGTRLTVV.

V and J are TRBV4-3 and TRBJ1-4, with D possibly being TRBD1 (6 bases). Per germline, CDR1 LGHNA and CDR2 YSLEER. The CDR3 is 16 residues long. Trimming pared 0 bases from V and 2 bases from J, leaving 10 bases between. The CDR3 region has the DNA TGCGCCAGCAGCCAAGAGGCAGGGGTGACTAATGAAAAACTGTTTTTT. This sequence encodes CASSQEAGVTNEKLFF.

As concerns this clone: Other DNA sequences in this specimen translate into the identical CDR3. The J gene is TRBJ1-6, the V gene TRBV5-5, with a tentative D call TRBD1 (5 bases). V lost 0 bases, J lost 7 bases, and 8 bases lay in between. Germline loops: CDR1 SGHKS, CDR2 YYEKEE (reference sequence). CDR3 length equals 14 residues. The CDR3 loop reads CASSLETENSPLHF. In nucleotides, the CDR3 is TGTGCCAGCAGCTTGGAGACAGAGAATTCACCCCTCCACTTT. Combining the CDR3 with reference TRBV5-5 and TRBJ1-6 gives the whole variable domain DAGVTQSPTHLIKTRGQQVTLRCSPISGHKSVSWYQQVLGQGPQFIFQYYEKEERGRGNFPDRFSARQFPNYSSELNVNALLLGDSALYLCASSLETENSPLHFGNGTRLTVT.

V usage is TRBV4-1 and J usage is TRBJ2-5, with D perhaps TRBD1 (6 bases). This CDR3 is 15 amino acids long. Germline lookup yields CDR1 MGHRA and CDR2 YSYEKL. V dropped 1 base and J dropped 5 bases, with 14 bases sitting between them. DNA for the CDR3: TGCGCCAGCAGCCAAGTGATACAGGGCGGGGAGACCCAGTACTTC. Protein sequence: CASSQVIQGGETQYF.

This chain joins TRBV6-5 and TRBJ1-1; D remains ambiguous. Germline-derived CDR1 and CDR2 are MNHEY and SVGAGI. V shed 2 bases and J shed 6 bases, with 19 bases lying between them. The CDR3 covers 16 residues. CDR3: CASSYTLGRADPEAFF. In nucleotides, the CDR3 is TGTGCCAGCAGTTACACTTTGGGGAGGGCGGATCCTGAAGCTTTCTTT.

This chain uses TRBV4-1 with TRBJ2-7, with 8 bases lining up with TRBD1. Germline CDR1 reads MGHRA; CDR2 reads YSYEKL. V lost 4 bases and J lost 0; bases outside the gene matches: 5. The CDR3 is 15 amino acids. CDR3 sequence: CASSLRTGSSYEQYF. The CDR3 region has the DNA TGCGCCAGCAGCCTACGGACAGGGAGCTCCTACGAGCAGTACTTC.

The chain has TRBV6-5 and TRBJ1-1, with 8 bases matching TRBD1. Trimming took 5 bases from V and 6 from J; bases not matched to a gene: 8. Germline V lookup: CDR1 MNHEY, CDR2 SVGAGI. The CDR3 is 14 residues long. This CDR3 is CASSPFQGASEAFF. The CDR3 DNA is TGTGCCAGCAGTCCCTTCCAGGGGGCCTCTGAAGCTTTCTTT.

V is TRBV30 and J is TRBJ1-1; D may be TRBD1 (5 bases). The V gene lost 1 base and the J gene lost 4 bases, with 16 bases spanning the gap. This CDR3 is 15 amino acids long. The V gene's germline CDR1 is GTSNPN and CDR2 SVGIG (reference sequence). The CDR3 sequence is CAWSAEGRGVTEAFF. In DNA form, the CDR3 reads TGTGCCTGGAGTGCCGAGGGGCGCGGGGTCACTGAAGCTTTCTTT.

This rearrangement joins TRBV4-2 to TRBJ2-2, with TRBD2 identical over 12 bases. Germline-derived CDR1 and CDR2 are LGHNA and YNFKEQ. The CDR3 spans 19 residues. V dropped 1 base and J dropped 4; count of bases not matched to a gene: 10. The CDR3 coding sequence is TGTGCCAGCAGCCAAGGGGCTAGCGGGGGGGCCTCTGGCACCGGGGAGCTGTTTTTT. The encoded protein is CASSQGASGGASGTGELFF.

The chain combines TRBV6-6 with TRBJ2-7, with unresolved D. The V end was cut by 2 bases, the J end by 1 base, with 9 bases between. Per germline, CDR1 MNHNY and CDR2 SVGAGI (reference sequence). The CDR3 is made up of 14 amino acids. The CDR3 protein is CASSYNQMSYEQYF. CDR3 bases: TGTGCCAGCAGTTACAATCAGATGTCCTACGAGCAGTACTTC.